The rows below give T cell receptor beta chains drawn from one sample of a study of blood T cell repertoires in COVID-19. The method was immunoSEQ multiplex PCR; TCRdb's version includes in-frame clones alone and lacks a portion of them. Here the sample spans tens of thousands of clones, under 90% being singletons. The material sequenced was peripheral blood. The receptors stem from a man aged 45-60 years with active COVID-19. The CDR3 runs from the conserved cysteine through the conserved F or W. A D gene is named only where the DNA matches it firmly. Only part of the rows carry a size: once, few, many, or a class if the clone is expanded.

CDR3nt: TGCGCCAGCTTCCGGGGGGCTAGCGGGAGGGCCGAGGCCCAGTACTTC
CDR3aa: CASFRGASGRAEAQYF
len: 16
d_gene: TRBD2
j_gene: TRBJ2-5
v_gene: TRBV5-1
abundance: -

CDR3nt: TGCAGCGTTGAAAGCCTAAGTATAGAAACAGGGGGCTCCTACAATGAGCAGTTCTTC
CDR3aa: CSVESLSIETGGSYNEQFF
len: 19
d_gene: TRBD1
j_gene: TRBJ2-1
v_gene: TRBV29-1
abundance: -

CDR3nt: TGTGCTAGTGGTTTGGGGGTACAGCCGAAAGAGACCCAGTACTTC
CDR3aa: CASGLGVQPKETQYF
len: 15
d_gene: -
j_gene: TRBJ2-5
v_gene: TRBV12-5
abundance: -

CDR3nt: TGTGCCAGCAGTCCGCACGGACAGGGAGGCGATGAGCAGTTCTTC
CDR3aa: CASSPHGQGGDEQFF
len: 15
d_gene: TRBD1
j_gene: TRBJ2-1
v_gene: TRBV25-1
abundance: once

CDR3nt: TGTGCCAGCAGTTTGGGACAGGGGACACCGATGAACACTGAAGCTTTCTTT
CDR3aa: CASSLGQGTPMNTEAFF
len: 17
d_gene: TRBD1
j_gene: TRBJ1-1
v_gene: TRBV27
abundance: -

CDR3nt: TGTGCCAGTAGTACCGGGGGCGGGGGCCGGCCCCAGCATTTT
CDR3aa: CASSTGGGGRPQHF
len: 14
d_gene: -
j_gene: TRBJ1-5
v_gene: TRBV19
abundance: -

CDR3nt: TGTGCCACCAGGGAGAATTTGGACACTGAAGCTTTCTTT
CDR3aa: CATRENLDTEAFF
len: 13
d_gene: -
j_gene: TRBJ1-1
v_gene: TRBV24-1
abundance: -

CDR3nt: TGTGCCAGCAGCCAAGACCTTGCGAATAATGAGCAGTTCTTC
CDR3aa: CASSQDLANNEQFF
len: 14
d_gene: -
j_gene: TRBJ2-1
v_gene: TRBV3-1/TRBV3-2
abundance: -

CDR3nt: TGTGCCAGCAGCCAAAACGCAGCGGGGACCGGGGAGCTGTTTTTT
CDR3aa: CASSQNAAGTGELFF
len: 15
d_gene: TRBD2
j_gene: TRBJ2-2
v_gene: TRBV16
abundance: few

CDR3nt: TGTGCCAGCAGCCCCAGCGGGCAATCCTACAATGAGCAGTTCTTC
CDR3aa: CASSPSGQSYNEQFF
len: 15
d_gene: -
j_gene: TRBJ2-1
v_gene: TRBV5-5
abundance: -

CDR3nt: TGCGCCAGCAGCCGGGGGGAGGAAGATACGCAGTATTTT
CDR3aa: CASSRGEEDTQYF
len: 13
d_gene: -
j_gene: TRBJ2-3
v_gene: TRBV4-1
abundance: -

CDR3nt: TGTGCCAGCAGTGATGTTGGAGAGTCTAGCATAGGCCTTAAGCAGTTCTTC
CDR3aa: CASSDVGESSIGLKQFF
len: 17
d_gene: -
j_gene: TRBJ2-1
v_gene: TRBV25-1
abundance: -